This record looks at one T cell receptor beta chain sequence and its context. The data are from a study of control samples from healthy donors and cancer patients. Deletions cut 3 bases from V and 6 bases from J, with 9 bases between. Looked up from germline, CDR1 is LGHDT and CDR2 is YNNKEL (reference sequence). The CDR3 loop spans 12 amino acids. Profiling relied on immunoSEQ multiplex PCR, and the TCRdb table lists in-frame clones only, not all of them. The sample records about 190,000 clones, about 90% being singletons. V usage is TRBV3-1 (or the pseudogene TRBV3-2) and J usage is TRBJ2-7; either TRBD1 or TRBD2 may fit D (5 bases each). Sequencing used blood. This receptor was obtained from a young man in good health. CDR3 coding DNA: TGTGCCAGCAGCCATCTGGGGGTCGAGCAGTACTTC. The encoded protein is CASSHLGVEQYF.